This is a list of T cell receptor beta chains from one sample in a study of blood T cell repertoires in COVID-19. Some clones are missing from TCRdb's copy, which holds only in-frame ones; the method was immunoSEQ multiplex PCR. The data hold under 300,000 clones, with around nine tenths observed a single time. The sample taken for sequencing was PBMCs or T cells enriched from blood (not recorded which). These receptors all stem from a woman aged 18-30 years who had recovered from COVID-19. CDR3s include the opening cysteine and the closing phenylalanine or tryptophan. The D gene is left open where the match is weak. Where a row states a size, it is once, few, many or the class of an expanded clone; other rows omit it.

TRBV14	TRBJ2-5	.	few	CASSQDEGRETQYF	TGTGCCAGCAGCCAAGATGAGGGCCGGGAGACCCAGTACTTC
TRBV28	TRBJ2-2	TRBD1	once	CASRSPQGALWLGRTGGELFF	TGTGCCAGCAGGTCGCCGCAGGGGGCGTTATGGTTAGGCCGAACTGGCGGGGAGCTGTTTTTT
TRBV2	TRBJ1-6	.	once	CADRGGASNNSPLHF	TGTGCCGACCGTGGGGGGGCATCTAATAATTCACCCCTCCACTTT
TRBV18	TRBJ1-2	TRBD1	.	CASQDRGFNYGYTF	TGTGCCAGCCAAGACAGGGGATTCAACTATGGCTACACCTTC
TRBV5-1	TRBJ1-1	TRBD1	.	CASSPGGTGGFLNTEAFF	TGCGCCAGCAGCCCTGGTGGGACAGGGGGCTTCCTAAACACTGAAGCTTTCTTT
TRBV7-8	TRBJ1-6	.	.	CASSLGDLNSPLHF	TGTGCCAGCAGCTTGGGAGATCTTAATTCACCCCTCCACTTT
TRBV2	TRBJ2-5	TRBD1	.	CASGPGGRETQYF	TGTGCCAGCGGCCCAGGGGGTCGGGAGACCCAGTACTTC
TRBV6-5	TRBJ2-3	.	.	CASTTQGSTDTQYF	TGTGCCAGCACTACTCAGGGCAGCACAGATACGCAGTATTTT
TRBV9	TRBJ2-3	TRBD2	.	CASSVAGGPRGDTQYF	TGTGCCAGCAGCGTAGCGGGAGGGCCACGGGGAGATACGCAGTATTTT
TRBV9	TRBJ2-7	TRBD1	.	CASSPTGTGIHEQYF	TGTGCCAGCAGCCCGACCGGGACAGGGATCCACGAGCAGTACTTC
TRBV11-3	TRBJ1-5	.	.	CASSRGSDQPQHF	TGTGCCAGCAGCCGGGGGTCGGATCAGCCCCAGCATTTT
TRBV5-6	TRBJ2-3	.	.	CASSSITGLGVTDTQYF	TGTGCCAGCAGCTCGATAACTGGTCTAGGGGTCACAGATACGCAGTATTTT
TRBV11-2	TRBJ2-1	TRBD2	.	CASSPSSGGYNEQFF	TGTGCCAGCAGCCCCTCTAGCGGGGGGTACAATGAGCAGTTCTTC
TRBV19	TRBJ2-1	TRBD2	.	CASSMALAGGYEQFF	TGTGCCAGTAGTATGGCGCTAGCGGGAGGATATGAGCAGTTCTTC
TRBV19	TRBJ1-1	TRBD1	.	CASTRDRIMNTEAFF	TGTGCCAGTACTAGGGACAGGATCATGAACACTGAAGCTTTCTTT
TRBV28	TRBJ1-2	TRBD1	.	CASKVPRTGGSYGYTF	TGTGCCAGCAAGGTTCCCAGGACAGGGGGCTCCTATGGCTACACCTTC
TRBV4-1	TRBJ2-5	TRBD2	.	CASSQVAGGAQTQYF	TGCGCCAGCAGCCAAGTAGCGGGGGGCGCTCAGACCCAGTACTTC
TRBV28	TRBJ2-7	.	few	CATWTTSSYEQYF	TGTGCCACCTGGACAACGAGCTCCTACGAGCAGTACTTC
TRBV7-2	TRBJ1-6	TRBD1	few	CASSLGTGGGSPLHF	TGTGCCAGCAGCTTAGGGACAGGTGGAGGTTCACCCCTCCACTTT
TRBV5-1	TRBJ2-1	TRBD2	.	CASSWDGGNEQFF	TGCGCCAGCAGCTGGGACGGGGGGAATGAGCAGTTCTTC
TRBV19	TRBJ2-3	TRBD2	many	CASNSLAGVTDTQYF	TGTGCCAGTAATTCGCTAGCGGGAGTCACAGATACGCAGTATTTT
TRBV19	TRBJ1-1	.	.	CASSHAAGELGEAFF	TGTGCCAGTAGCCATGCCGCAGGGGAACTTGGTGAAGCTTTCTTT
TRBV19	TRBJ1-3	TRBD1	.	CATSRTGGMYGNTIYF	TGTGCCACCTCGAGGACAGGGGGCATGTATGGAAACACCATATATTTT
TRBV19	TRBJ1-5	.	.	CASSKSGNQPQHF	TGTGCCAGTAGTAAGTCAGGTAATCAGCCCCAGCATTTT
TRBV3-1/TRBV3-2	TRBJ2-3	.	.	CASSQGGSIPENTQYF	TGTGCCAGCAGCCAAGGAGGAAGTATCCCCGAGAATACGCAGTATTTT
TRBV29-1	TRBJ2-5	TRBD1	.	CSVGDRKETQYF	TGCAGCGTTGGGGACAGAAAAGAGACCCAGTACTTC
TRBV7-3	TRBJ2-3	TRBD2	.	CASSLKGTSLTDTQYF	TGTGCCAGCAGCTTAAAGGGGACTAGCCTGACAGATACGCAGTATTTT
TRBV27	TRBJ2-2	.	.	CASSPRTETGELFF	TGTGCCAGCAGTCCCCGGACAGAAACCGGGGAGCTGTTTTTT